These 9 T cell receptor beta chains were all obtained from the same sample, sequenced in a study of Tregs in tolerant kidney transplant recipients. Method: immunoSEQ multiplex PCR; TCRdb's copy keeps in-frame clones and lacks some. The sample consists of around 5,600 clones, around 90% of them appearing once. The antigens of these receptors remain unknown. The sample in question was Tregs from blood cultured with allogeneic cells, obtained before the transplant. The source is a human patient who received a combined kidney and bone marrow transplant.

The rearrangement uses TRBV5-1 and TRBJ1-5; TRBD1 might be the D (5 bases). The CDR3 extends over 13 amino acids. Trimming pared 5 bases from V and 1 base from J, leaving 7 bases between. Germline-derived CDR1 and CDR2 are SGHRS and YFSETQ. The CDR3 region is CASRWDSNQPQHF. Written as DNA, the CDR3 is TGCGCCAGCAGATGGGACAGCAATCAGCCCCAGCATTTT.

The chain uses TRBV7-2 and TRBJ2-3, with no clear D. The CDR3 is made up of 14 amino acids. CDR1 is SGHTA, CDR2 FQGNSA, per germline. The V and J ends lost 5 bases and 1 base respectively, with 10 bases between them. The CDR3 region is CASSPSIGTDTQYF. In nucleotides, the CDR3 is TGTGCCAGCAGCCCCTCTATTGGCACAGATACGCAGTATTTT.

The CDR3 sequence: CAISESAHSGETQYF. The CDR3 DNA reads as TGTGCCATCAGTGAGTCGGCCCATTCAGGGGAGACCCAGTACTTC. The V gene is TRBV10-3, the J gene TRBJ2-5; D is perhaps TRBD1 (5 bases). Deletions cut 0 bases from V and 5 bases from J, with 13 bases between. The CDR3 contains 15 residues. CDR1 and CDR2 from the germline V gene are ENHRY and SYGVKD.

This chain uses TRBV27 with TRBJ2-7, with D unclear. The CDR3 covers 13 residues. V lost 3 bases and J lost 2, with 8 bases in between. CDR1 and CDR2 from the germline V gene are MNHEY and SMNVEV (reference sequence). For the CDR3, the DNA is TGTGCCAGCAGTTTTTACGGCCCCTACGAGCAGTACTTC. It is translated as CASSFYGPYEQYF.

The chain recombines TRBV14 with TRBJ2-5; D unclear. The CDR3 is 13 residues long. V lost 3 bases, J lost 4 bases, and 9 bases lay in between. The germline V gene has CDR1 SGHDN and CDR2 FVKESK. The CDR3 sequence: CASSQGLGETQYF. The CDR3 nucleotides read TGTGCCAGCAGCCAGGGCCTGGGAGAGACCCAGTACTTC.

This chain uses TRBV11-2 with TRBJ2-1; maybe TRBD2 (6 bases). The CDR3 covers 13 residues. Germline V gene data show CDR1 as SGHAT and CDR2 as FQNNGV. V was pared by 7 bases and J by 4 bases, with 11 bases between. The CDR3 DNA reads TGTGCCAGCAAACGGGGGTTTTACAATGAGCAGTTCTTC. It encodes CASKRGFYNEQFF.

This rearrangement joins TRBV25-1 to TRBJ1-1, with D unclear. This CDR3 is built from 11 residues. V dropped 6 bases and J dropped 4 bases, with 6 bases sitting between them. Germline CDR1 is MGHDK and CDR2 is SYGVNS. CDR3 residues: CASRSSTEAFF. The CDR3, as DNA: TGTGCCAGCAGGTCTAGCACTGAAGCTTTCTTT.

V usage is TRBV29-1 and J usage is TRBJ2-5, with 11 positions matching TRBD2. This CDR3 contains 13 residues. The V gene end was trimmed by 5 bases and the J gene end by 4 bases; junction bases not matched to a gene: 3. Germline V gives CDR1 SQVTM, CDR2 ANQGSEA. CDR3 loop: CSVSLAGGETQYF. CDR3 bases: TGCAGCGTTAGCCTAGCGGGGGGAGAGACCCAGTACTTC.

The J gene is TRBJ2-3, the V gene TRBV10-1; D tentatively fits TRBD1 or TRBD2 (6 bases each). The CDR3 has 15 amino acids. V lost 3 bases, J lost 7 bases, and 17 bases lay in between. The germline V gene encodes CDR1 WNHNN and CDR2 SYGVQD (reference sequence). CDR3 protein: CASSERGTSPNTQYF. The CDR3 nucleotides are TGCGCCAGCAGTGAAAGGGGGACTTCCCCAAATACGCAGTATTTT.